One and the same sample provided the 8 T cell receptor beta chains below, sequenced in a study of monozygotic twins with inflammatory bowel disease. TCRdb re-called the 5' RACE reads and gives one entry per CDR3 protein, without DNA. The specimen's table records around 450,000 distinct CDR3 sequences. Sequenced material: blood. The origin of the receptors is a human donor with ulcerative colitis or Crohn's disease, or a healthy co-twin of an affected twin (not recorded which).

J is TRBJ2-1 and V is TRBV6-1; there is no DNA to check the TCRdb D call of TRBD1. Germline V gives CDR1 MNHNS, CDR2 SASEGT. This CDR3 is 17 amino acids long. The chain's CDR3 is CASSEARGTLSYNEQFF.

The V and J genes are TRBV28 and TRBJ2-4; TCRdb picks TRBD1, but there is no DNA to check that call. The CDR3 has 16 amino acids. The germline gives CDR1 MDHEN, CDR2 SYDVKM. CDR3 amino acids: CASSKAGQLAKNIQYF.

The rearrangement uses TRBV7-2 and TRBJ1-5. This CDR3 region has 12 residues. Germline CDR1 is SGHTA and CDR2 is FQGNSA. The CDR3: CASSLMDQPQHF.

CDR3 in amino acids: CASSLMTGGPYNEQFF. The chain combines TRBV5-4 with TRBJ2-1. The CDR3 runs to 16 residues. Germline CDR1 reads SGHNT; CDR2 reads YYREEE (reference sequence).

The CDR3 reads CASSFGITDTQYF. The J gene is TRBJ2-3, the V gene TRBV12-3 or TRBV12-4; lacking DNA, the TRBD1 call made by TCRdb goes unchecked. The CDR3 contains 13 residues.

The gene calls are TRBV7-2 and TRBJ2-1; TCRdb designates TRBD2, a call that cannot be tested without DNA. The CDR3 runs 18 residues. CDR1 and CDR2 (germline): SGHTA, FQGNSA. CDR3 sequence: CASSLARLAGGPDNEQFF.

This chain uses TRBV27 with TRBJ2-1; TCRdb names TRBD1, which stays unverified in the absence of DNA. Germline V gene lookup returns CDR1 MNHEY and CDR2 SMNVEV (reference sequence). CDR3 length: 13 residues. CDR3 protein: CASRQFSYNEQFF.

V usage is TRBV7-8 and J usage is TRBJ2-4; TCRdb selects TRBD1, and the lack of DNA leaves this call unchecked. The CDR3 spans 16 residues. Germline V CDR1 and CDR2: SGHVS, FQNEAQ. The CDR3 loop reads CASSLQGRTVKNIQYF.